The entry below describes one TCR beta chain. The specificity of this receptor is unknown. Nothing much larger sits one base from this clone, and base qualities are not available. Each collaborating institution followed its own protocols to collect whole blood in K2EDTA tubes. For TCRbeta analysis, collaborators shipped samples as frozen whole blood, isolated PBMCs, or DNA extracted from either of those sample types. TCRbeta CDR3 regions were amplified from genomic DNA by means of the immunoSEQ Assay, a bias-controlled multiplex PCR. The source study handled its data this way. Within the assay, amplification of reference gene primers was used to estimate how many nucleated cells each sample contained. Sequence reads were collapsed and filtered to measure the absolute abundance of every unique TCRbeta CDR3 rearrangement. For each sample, productive Simpson clonality was calculated as the square root of Simpson's diversity index over productive rearrangements. Held by TCRdb, this immuneACCESS table contains in-frame sequences only and omits some clones. Under half of the omission traces to an unresolved V gene where checked; the cause of the rest is unknown. V, J and clone size were drawn from that table, and D and trimming were deduced from the DNA. The sample table lists about 110,000 clones, about 85% of them with a count of one. Of the sample, 4% to 5.5% is held by the ten largest clones.

The CDR3, from cysteine to phenylalanine, totals 15 residues. Here the CDR3 DNA is all that survives: 45 bases in frame from base 1. CDR1 and CDR2 are read off the germline V gene as SGHAT and FQNNGV. V and J lose 0 bases and 6 bases, and a span of 12 bases separates them. These data are taken from a study of blood T cell repertoires in COVID-19 (dated by TCRdb to 2018 to 2021). For context, the study as a whole: The collaborator samples originated in the United States, Italy and Spain and spanned the acute and convalescent phases of COVID-19. The material from the prospective study consisted of cDNA or gDNA derived from T cells, B-cell-depleted T cells, or PBMCs. The dataset comprised deeply sampled blood TCRbeta repertoires from subjects exposed to, actively infected with, or recovered from COVID-19. A freely available public database, intended as a resource for researchers studying the immune response to SARS-CoV-2, is where the repertoires were released. Samples were obtained from the ongoing ImmuneRACE study (first 160 participants) and from about 1,300 subjects provided by 6 global collaborators. A de-identified subject ID, COVID-19 status, age in years and sex were almost always included in the sample metadata. Where available, HLA class I and class II types were obtained from metadata supplied by the sample provider rather than from assay-based typing.

General study outcomes and caveats: Clinical and demographic metadata were provided uncurated, with the amount varying by source and participant.

The receptor was derived from a human donor in a cohort sampled during active COVID-19. The sample consisted of peripheral blood. The rearrangement combines TRBV11-2 with TRBJ1-5; the D segment cannot be called with confidence. The CDR3 sequence is CASSLEPASVQPQHF. DNA sequence: TGTGCCAGCAGCTTAGAACCCGCGAGTGTTCAGCCCCAGCATTTT.